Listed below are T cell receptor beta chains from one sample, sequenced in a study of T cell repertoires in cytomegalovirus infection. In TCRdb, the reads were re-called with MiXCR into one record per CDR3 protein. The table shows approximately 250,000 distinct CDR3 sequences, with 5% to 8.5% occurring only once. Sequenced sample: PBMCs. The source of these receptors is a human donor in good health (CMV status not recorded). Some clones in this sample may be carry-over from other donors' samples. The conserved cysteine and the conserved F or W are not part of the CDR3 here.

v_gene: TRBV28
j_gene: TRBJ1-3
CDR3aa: ASSSPDTIY

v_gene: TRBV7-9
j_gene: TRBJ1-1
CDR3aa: ASSKGANTEAF

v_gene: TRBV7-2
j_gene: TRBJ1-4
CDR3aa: ASSRFASTPNEKLF

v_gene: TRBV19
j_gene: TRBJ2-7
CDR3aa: ASSIVEGSYEQY

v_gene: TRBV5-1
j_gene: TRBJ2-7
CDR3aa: ASSLGGQGFYEQY

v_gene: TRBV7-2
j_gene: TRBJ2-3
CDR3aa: ASSFRGSTDTQY

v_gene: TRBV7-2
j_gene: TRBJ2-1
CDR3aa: ASSPRWAGTNEQF

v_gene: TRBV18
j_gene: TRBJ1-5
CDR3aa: ASSPGQPSNQPQH

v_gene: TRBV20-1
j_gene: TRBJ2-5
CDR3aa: SAGSANPTQY

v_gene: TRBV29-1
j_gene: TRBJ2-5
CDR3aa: SVDKLQETQY

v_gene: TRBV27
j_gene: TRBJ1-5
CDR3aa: ASSPLPDRVQPQH

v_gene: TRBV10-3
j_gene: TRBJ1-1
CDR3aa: AISEDRGVTEAF

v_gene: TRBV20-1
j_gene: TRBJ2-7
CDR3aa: SAVQGADEQY

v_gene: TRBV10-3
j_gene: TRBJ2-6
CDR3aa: AISESGSGANVLT

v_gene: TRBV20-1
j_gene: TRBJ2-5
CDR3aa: SARDFRTGAGETQY

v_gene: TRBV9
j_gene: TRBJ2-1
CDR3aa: ASSGRGTYNEQF

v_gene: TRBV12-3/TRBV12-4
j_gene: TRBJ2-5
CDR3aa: ASSRRASGGTETQY

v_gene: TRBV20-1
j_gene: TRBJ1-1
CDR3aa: SVFRGSGTEAF

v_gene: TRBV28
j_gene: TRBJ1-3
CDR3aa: ASSKGGASGNTIY

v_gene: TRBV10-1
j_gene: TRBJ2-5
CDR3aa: ASSGGSLGREETQY

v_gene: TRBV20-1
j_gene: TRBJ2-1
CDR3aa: SALVLATVYNEQF

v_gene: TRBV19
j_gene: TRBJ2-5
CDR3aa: ASSKVIQETQY

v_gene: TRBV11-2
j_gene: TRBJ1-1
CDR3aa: ASSSDRGVTEAF

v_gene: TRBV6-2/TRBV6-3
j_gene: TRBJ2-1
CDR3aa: ASGERGDYNEQF

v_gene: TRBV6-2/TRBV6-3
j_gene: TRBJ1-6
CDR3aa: ASSYLRKALH

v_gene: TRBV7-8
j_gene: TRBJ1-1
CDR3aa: ASSPRDRTNTEAF

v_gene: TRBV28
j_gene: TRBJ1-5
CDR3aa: ASNPGDVYQPQH

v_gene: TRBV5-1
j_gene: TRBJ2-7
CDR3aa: ASSLEQSSYEQY

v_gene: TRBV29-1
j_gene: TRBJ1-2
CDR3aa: SVVARTGGRYT

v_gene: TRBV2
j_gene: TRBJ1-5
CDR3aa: ASSGISGDQPQH

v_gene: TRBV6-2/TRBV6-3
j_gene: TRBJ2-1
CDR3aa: ASSSIRQGTYNEQF